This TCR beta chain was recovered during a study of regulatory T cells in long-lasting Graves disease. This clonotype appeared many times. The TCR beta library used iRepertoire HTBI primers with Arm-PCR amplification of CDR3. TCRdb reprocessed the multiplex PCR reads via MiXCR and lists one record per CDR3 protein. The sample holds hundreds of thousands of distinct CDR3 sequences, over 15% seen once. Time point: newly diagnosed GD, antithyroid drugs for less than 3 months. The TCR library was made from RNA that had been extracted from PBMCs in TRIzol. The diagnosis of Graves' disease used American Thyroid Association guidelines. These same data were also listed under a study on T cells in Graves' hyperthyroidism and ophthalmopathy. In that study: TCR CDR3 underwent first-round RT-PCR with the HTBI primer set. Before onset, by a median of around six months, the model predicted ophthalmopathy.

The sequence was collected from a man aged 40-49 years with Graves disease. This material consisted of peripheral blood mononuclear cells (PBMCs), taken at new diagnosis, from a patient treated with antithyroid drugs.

Here the CDR3 DNA reads TGTGCCAGCAGTGACGAGCGCAGGGGCACCTACGAGCAGTACTTC. It yields the protein CASSDERRGTYEQYF. V is TRBV6-1 and J is TRBJ2-7, with D possibly TRBD1 on 6 matching bases. Deletions cut 3 bases from V and 2 bases from J, with 14 bases between. Germline CDR1 is MNHNS and CDR2 is SASEGT. CDR3 size: 15 residues.